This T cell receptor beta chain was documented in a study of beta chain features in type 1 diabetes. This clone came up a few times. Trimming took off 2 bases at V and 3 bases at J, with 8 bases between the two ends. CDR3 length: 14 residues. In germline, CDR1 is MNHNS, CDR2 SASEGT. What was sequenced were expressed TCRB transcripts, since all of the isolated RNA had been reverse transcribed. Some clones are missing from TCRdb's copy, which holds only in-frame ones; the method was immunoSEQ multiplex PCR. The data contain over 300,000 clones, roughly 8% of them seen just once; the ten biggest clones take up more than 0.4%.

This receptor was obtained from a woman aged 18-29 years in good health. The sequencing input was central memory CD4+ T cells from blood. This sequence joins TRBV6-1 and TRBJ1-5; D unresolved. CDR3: CASSEPAINQPQHF. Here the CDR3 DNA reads TGTGCCAGCAGTGAACCGGCAATCAATCAGCCCCAGCATTTT.